The 3 T cell receptor beta chains reported below all come from one sample, sequenced in a study of CD8 T cells in Susac syndrome. RNA in amounts of about 0.5 to 1 ug was reverse transcribed with random hexamers. TCRdb called the immunoSEQ multiplex PCR reads again in MiXCR, with one record for every CDR3 protein. The sample has hundreds of thousands of distinct CDR3 sequences; around 85% are singletons. The specimen sequenced was CD8+ T cells from PBMCs. These receptors came from a human donor with multiple sclerosis.

V usage is TRBV5-1 and J usage is TRBJ2-3, with 8 bases lining up with TRBD2. The length of the CDR3 is 18 residues. The ends lost 1 base at V and 0 bases at J; junction bases unmatched: 10. Germline CDR1 is SGHRS and CDR2 is YFSETQ. CDR3 nucleotides: TGCGCCAGCAGCTTGTTCAGCGGGGGACTCCCTAGCACAGATACGCAGTATTTT. Translation gives CASSLFSGGLPSTDTQYF.

The rearrangement uses TRBV19 and TRBJ2-7; TRBD1 aligns across 10 bases. With 7 bases clipped from V and 0 bases from J, the junction kept 6 bases outside the gene matches. The CDR3 length is 15 residues. Germline V gives CDR1 LNHDA, CDR2 SQIVND (reference sequence). As DNA, the CDR3 is TGTGCCAGTAATACGGGACAGGGGAGCTCCTACGAGCAGTACTTC. Its translation: CASNTGQGSSYEQYF.

The chain links TRBV28 to TRBJ1-5; 7 nucleotides line up with TRBD1. The ends lost 8 bases at V and 2 bases at J; junction bases unmatched: 9. Germline values: CDR1 MDHEN, CDR2 SYDVKM. CDR3 size: 15 residues. The CDR3 DNA follows: TGTGCCAGCCTAATAACAGGGGACGGCAATCAGCCCCAGCATTTT. It encodes CASLITGDGNQPQHF. Full variable domain (remainder filled in from reference TRBV28 and TRBJ1-5): DVKVTQSSRYLVKRTGEKVFLECVQDMDHENMFWYRQDPGLGLRLIYFSYDVKMKEKGDIPEGYSVSREKKERFSLILESASTNQTSMYLCASLITGDGNQPQHFGDGTRLSIL.